This TCR beta chain was sequenced for a study of control samples from healthy donors and cancer patients. CDR3 length: 16 residues. The trim removed 5 bases at V and 0 bases at J, leaving 7 bases unmatched. Looked up from germline, CDR1 is MRHNA and CDR2 is SNTAGT. TCRdb keeps only in-frame clones here, not all; method: immunoSEQ multiplex PCR. The repertoire holds 65,000 to 70,000 clones, with about four fifths as singletons. The V and J genes are TRBV6-4 and TRBJ2-1; 7 nucleotides line up with TRBD2. This TCR was recovered from a woman between 50 and 59 years old with lung cancer. The sequenced sample was PBMCs. Here the CDR3 DNA reads TGTGCCAGCAGTTGGAGCGGGGAGAGCTCCTACAATGAGCAGTTCTTC. Protein product: CASSWSGESSYNEQFF.